The T cell receptor (beta chain) under discussion was sequenced for a study of T-cell reconstitution after alpha-beta-depleted transplantation in children (dated by TCRdb to the mid-2010s). The study in broad terms: Using TCR repertoire profiling, the study followed T-cell immune reconstitution in a quantitative way in children after TCRalphabeta/CD19-depleted allogeneic hematopoietic cell transplantation. Overall study outcomes, separate from this receptor: Hyperexpanded clone frequencies declined over subsequent months; after one year, T-cell counts and TCRbeta diversity were mostly attributed to newly produced T cells. About two months after transplant, the apparently early recovery of alphabetaT-cell counts reportedly depended on just several hundred clones that had expanded rapidly and came from non-depleted graft cells. The high TCRbeta diversity at day 60 in some patients was ascribed to recipient T cells and intrathymic progenitors that had survived conditioning.

The library was obtained by PCR. Sequencing relied on an Illumina HiSeq 2500. TCR library preparation used molecular barcoding, with unique molecular identifiers applied to normalize quantification of the TCRbeta repertoire. The public reads were run again by TCRdb, first through fastp at Q25 and then through MiXCR, and only productive beta chains were kept. Here each entry gathers all rows of one CDR3 protein and keeps the most common genes and DNA. The sample table holds fewer than 700,000 distinct CDR3 sequences, of which 23% were seen once. The ten biggest clones cover less than 15% of the sample. Explained via the paper, the treatment or condition label denotes: allogeneic hematopoietic cell transplantation with graft depleted of TCRalphabeta T cells and CD19 B cells. Transplant recipients were children who received TCRalphabeta/CD19-depleted allogeneic hematopoietic cell grafts. The CDR3 runs 13 residues from the cysteine to the phenylalanine. The only DNA kept is the CDR3, 39 bases in frame from the first base. The V end loses 6 bases and the J end loses 2 bases, and a stretch of 11 bases separates them. Reading the germline V gene (reference sequence) gives CDR1 DFQATT and CDR2 SNEGSKA.

This clonotype occurred a few times. Its antigen specificity is not known. Base qualities are missing; no much larger clone stands one base away. The sequence came from a boy under two years old who had a stem cell transplant for acute myeloid leukemia, so the T cells may come from the graft donor. The starting material was PBMCs, mostly from graft donor cells, obtained 360 days after TCRalphabeta/CD19-depleted stem cell transplant. Here the chain combines TRBV20-1 and TRBJ1-5, with the D gene not confidently named. DNA sequence: TGCAGTGCGGGCCAGGCCCGCAATCAGCCCCAGCATTTT. It encodes CSAGQARNQPQHF.